This TCR beta chain was obtained from a study of shared clonotypes between healthy human individuals. Libraries were prepared by immunoSEQ multiplex PCR; TCRdb keeps only in-frame clonotypes and omits some of them. The sample records some 1,100,000 clones, roughly 74% being singletons. The TCR sequence derives from a man aged 18 to 29 in good health. Some clones in this sample may be carry-over from other donors' samples. The sample taken for sequencing was memory CD4+ T cells from PBMCs. Subset meaning: CD45RA-negative fraction.

The CDR3 DNA reads as TGCGCCAGCAGCTTGAATGCCGGGACAGGGTTATACAATGAGCAGTTCTTC. It yields the protein CASSLNAGTGLYNEQFF. This chain links TRBV5-1 with TRBJ2-1; 9 nucleotides agree with TRBD1. From germline, CDR1 is SGHRS and CDR2 YFSETQ. V lost 1 base to trimming and J lost 4 bases; unmatched junction nucleotides: 9. This CDR3 has 17 residues.